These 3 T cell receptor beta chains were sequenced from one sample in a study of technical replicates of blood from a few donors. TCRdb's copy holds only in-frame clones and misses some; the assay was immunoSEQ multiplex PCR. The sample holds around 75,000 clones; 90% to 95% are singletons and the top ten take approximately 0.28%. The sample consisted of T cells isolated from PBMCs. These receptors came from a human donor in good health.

This CDR3 reads CASSQATGHGSFF. The CDR3 DNA reads TGCGCCAGCAGCCAAGCCACTGGCCACGGGTCGTTCTTC. The chain joins TRBV4-1 to TRBJ2-1; D remains ambiguous. The CDR3 has 13 residues. With 1 base removed from V and 15 bases from J, the gap between germline ends came to 16 bases. Germline CDR1 is MGHRA and CDR2 is YSYEKL.

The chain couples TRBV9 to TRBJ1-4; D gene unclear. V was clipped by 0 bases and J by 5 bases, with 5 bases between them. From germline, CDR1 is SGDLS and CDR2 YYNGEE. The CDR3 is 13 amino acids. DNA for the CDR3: TGTGCCAGCAGCGTAGACGGGAATGAAAAACTGTTTTTT. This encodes CASSVDGNEKLFF.

The CDR3 region has the DNA TGTGCCAGCAGCGGTAGCGGGAGGTTCTACGAGCAGTACTTC. Its protein product is CASSGSGRFYEQYF. The chain joins TRBV7-9 to TRBJ2-7; 10 nucleotides align to TRBD2. Per germline, CDR1 SEHNR and CDR2 FQNEAQ (reference sequence). The V segment lost 5 bases and the J segment 3 bases; nucleotides outside the gene matches: 4. The CDR3 sequence is 14 residues long.